This T cell receptor (beta chain) originates from a study of regulatory T cells in long-lasting Graves disease. The study's findings and limits: Persistent patients shared more public clonotypes (around 3,000) than new patients (roughly 1,000). Owing to a sample size that was small, accuracy may have been reduced.

The CDR3 is 14 amino acids. Germline CDR1 reads SGHNT; CDR2 reads YENEEA. V shed 4 bases and J shed 1 base, with 9 bases lying between them. To make TCR beta libraries, researchers used iRepertoire HTBI primers and Arm-PCR of CDR3 regions. One entry per CDR3 protein, called by TCRdb with MiXCR from the multiplex PCR reads. This table has approximately 300,000 distinct CDR3 sequences, 15% to 20% appearing once. Time point of the sample: newly diagnosed GD, antithyroid drugs for less than 3 months. Generation of the TCR library employed RNA extracted from PBMCs. This clonotype showed up many times. Its antigen remains unidentified.

The TCR originated in a female donor with Graves disease. Sequenced material: peripheral blood mononuclear cells (PBMCs), taken at new diagnosis, from a patient treated with antithyroid drugs. This rearrangement joins TRBV11-3 to TRBJ2-3; possibly TRBD1 for D (6 bases). The CDR3 nucleotides read TGTGCCAGCAGCTGGTCAGGGGGCACAGATACGCAGTATTTT. It codes for CASSWSGGTDTQYF.